The present T cell receptor (beta chain) was sequenced within a study of cytotoxic CD8 clonotypes in ibrutinib-treated CLL. In this sample, this clone turned up once. What it binds is unknown. Generated by immunoSEQ multiplex PCR, the TCRdb table keeps only in-frame clones and is missing some. The sample records 90,000 to 150,000 clones, approximately 58% being singletons. Whole-study results and caveats: Public clonotypes, an uncommon group, contracted or remained stable on treatment. While tracking circulating CD8+ T-cell counts, baseline clonality exceeded that of age-matched healthy donors.

This CDR3 is 15 amino acids long. The V gene's germline CDR1 is SGHTA and CDR2 FQGNSA. V lost 1 base and J 6 bases, leaving 13 bases between the germline ends. Here the sequenced sample was PBMCs, taken after 24 months of ibrutinib treatment. This sequence originates from a human donor with chronic lymphocytic leukemia. The rearrangement uses TRBV7-2 and TRBJ1-3; tentatively, D is TRBD1 (5 bases). CDR3 DNA sequence: TGTGCCAGCAGCTTAGTTGGGGGAACGCTAAACACCATATATTTT. Its protein is CASSLVGGTLNTIYF.